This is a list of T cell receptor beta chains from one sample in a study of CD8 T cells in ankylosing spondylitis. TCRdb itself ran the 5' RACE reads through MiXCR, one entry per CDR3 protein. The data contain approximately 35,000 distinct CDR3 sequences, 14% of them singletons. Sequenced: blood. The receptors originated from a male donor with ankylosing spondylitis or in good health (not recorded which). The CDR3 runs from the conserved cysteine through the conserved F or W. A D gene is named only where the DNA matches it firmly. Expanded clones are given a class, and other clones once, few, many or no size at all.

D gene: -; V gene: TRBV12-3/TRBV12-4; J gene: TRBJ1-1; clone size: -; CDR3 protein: CASSPQQNTEAFF; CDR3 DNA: TGTGCCAGCAGTCCCCAACAGAACACTGAAGCTTTCTTT
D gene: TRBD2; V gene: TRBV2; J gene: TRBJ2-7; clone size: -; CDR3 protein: CASSQGLATYEQYF; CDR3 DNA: TGTGCCAGCAGCCAGGGACTAGCAACCTACGAGCAGTACTTC
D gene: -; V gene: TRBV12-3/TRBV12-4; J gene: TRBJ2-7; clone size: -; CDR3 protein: CASSLGSGIGQYF; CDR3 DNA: TGTGCCAGCAGTTTGGGGTCGGGGATCGGGCAGTACTTC
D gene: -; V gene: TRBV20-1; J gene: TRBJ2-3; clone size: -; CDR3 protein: CSASLDLVESDTQYF; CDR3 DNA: TGCAGTGCTAGTCTCGACTTAGTAGAATCAGATACGCAGTATTTT
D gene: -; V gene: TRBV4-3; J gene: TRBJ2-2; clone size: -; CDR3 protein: CASSQGGGTVETGELFF; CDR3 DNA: TGCGCCAGCAGCCAAGGGGGAGGGACAGTAGAAACCGGGGAGCTGTTTTTT
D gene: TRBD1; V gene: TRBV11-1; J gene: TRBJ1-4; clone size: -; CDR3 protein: CASSSRTGGNEKLFF; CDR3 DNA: TGTGCCAGCAGCTCCCGGACAGGGGGGAACGAAAAACTGTTTTTT
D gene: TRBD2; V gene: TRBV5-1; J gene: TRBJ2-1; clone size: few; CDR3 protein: CASSPTSGRDNEQFF; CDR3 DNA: TGCGCCAGCAGCCCGACTAGCGGGAGGGACAATGAGCAGTTCTTC
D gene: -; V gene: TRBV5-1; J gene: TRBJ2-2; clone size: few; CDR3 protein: CASSASTTGELFF; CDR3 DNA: TGCGCCAGCAGCGCGTCAACCACCGGGGAGCTGTTTTTT
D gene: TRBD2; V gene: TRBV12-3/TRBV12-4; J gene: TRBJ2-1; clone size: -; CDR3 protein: CASGPGAGGYNEQFF; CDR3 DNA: TGTGCCAGCGGACCGGGGGCGGGAGGGTACAATGAGCAGTTCTTC
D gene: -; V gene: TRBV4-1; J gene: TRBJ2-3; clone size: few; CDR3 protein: CATADTQYF; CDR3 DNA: TGCGCCACCGCTGATACGCAGTATTTT
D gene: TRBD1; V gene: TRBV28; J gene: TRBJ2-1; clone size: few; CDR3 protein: CASSAGTGVGNEQFF; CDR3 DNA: TGTGCCAGCAGTGCCGGGACAGGGGTAGGCAATGAGCAGTTCTTC
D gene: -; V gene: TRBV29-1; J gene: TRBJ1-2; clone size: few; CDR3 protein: CSVEPLGGNGYTF; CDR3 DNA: TGCAGCGTTGAACCGCTGGGGGGGAATGGCTACACCTTC
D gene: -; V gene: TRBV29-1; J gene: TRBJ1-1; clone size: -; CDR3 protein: CSVEAAMNTEAFF; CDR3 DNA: TGCAGCGTTGAGGCGGCAATGAACACTGAAGCTTTCTTT
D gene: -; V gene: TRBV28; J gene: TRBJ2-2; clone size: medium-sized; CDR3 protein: CASSSPRDPRVTLTGELFF; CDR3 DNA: TGTGCCAGCAGTTCCCCCCGGGACCCAAGGGTGACCCTCACCGGGGAGCTGTTTTTT
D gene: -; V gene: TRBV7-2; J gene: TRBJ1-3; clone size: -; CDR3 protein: CASSLDGQRGNTIYF; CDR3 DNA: TGTGCCAGCAGCTTAGATGGACAGAGGGGGAACACCATATATTTT
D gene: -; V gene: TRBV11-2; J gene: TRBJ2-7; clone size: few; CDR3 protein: CAWDWIYEQYF; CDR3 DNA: TGTGCCTGGGACTGGATATACGAGCAGTACTTC
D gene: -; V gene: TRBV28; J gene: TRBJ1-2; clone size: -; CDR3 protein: CASSLPGRVGYTF; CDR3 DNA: TGTGCCAGCAGTTTACCAGGGAGAGTAGGCTACACCTTC
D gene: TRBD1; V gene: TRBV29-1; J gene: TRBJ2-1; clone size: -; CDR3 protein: CSVEDRGTGAYNEQFF; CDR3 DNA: TGCAGCGTTGAAGATCGGGGGACAGGGGCCTACAATGAGCAGTTCTTC
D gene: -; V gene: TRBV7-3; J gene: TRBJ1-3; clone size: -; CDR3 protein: CASSLQGGPGNTIYF; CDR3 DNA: TGTGCCAGCAGCTTACAGGGTGGCCCTGGAAACACCATATATTTT
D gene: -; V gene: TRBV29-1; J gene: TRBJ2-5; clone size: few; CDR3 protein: CSVARMGHQETQYF; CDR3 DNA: TGCAGCGTGGCGAGGATGGGGCACCAAGAGACCCAGTACTTC
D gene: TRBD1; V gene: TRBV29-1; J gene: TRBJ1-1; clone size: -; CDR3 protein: CSAEKGQGNTEAFF; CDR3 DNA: TGCAGCGCAGAGAAGGGACAGGGGAACACTGAAGCTTTCTTT
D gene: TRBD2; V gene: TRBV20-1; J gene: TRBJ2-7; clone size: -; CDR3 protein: CSANTRTSGYEQYF; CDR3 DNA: TGCAGTGCTAACACAAGGACTAGCGGCTACGAGCAGTACTTC
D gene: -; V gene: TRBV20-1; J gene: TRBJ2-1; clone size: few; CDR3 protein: CSVSRDTYNEQFF; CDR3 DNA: TGCAGTGTTTCACGTGATACCTACAATGAGCAGTTCTTC
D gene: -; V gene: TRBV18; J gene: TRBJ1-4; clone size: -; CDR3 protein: CASSPFRESEKLFF; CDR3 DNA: TGTGCCAGCTCACCATTCAGAGAGAGTGAAAAACTGTTTTTT
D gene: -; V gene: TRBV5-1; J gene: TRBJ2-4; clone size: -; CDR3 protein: CASSLGPELVQYF; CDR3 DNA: TGCGCCAGCAGCTTGGGACCAGAATTGGTTCAGTACTTC
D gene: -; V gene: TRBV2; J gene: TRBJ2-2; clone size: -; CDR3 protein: CASSEVAANTGELFF; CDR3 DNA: TGTGCCAGCAGTGAAGTAGCAGCGAACACCGGGGAGCTGTTTTTT
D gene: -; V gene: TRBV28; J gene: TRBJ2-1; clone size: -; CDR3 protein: CASSFPGPPNNEQFF; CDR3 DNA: TGTGCCAGCAGTTTTCCGGGACCACCAAACAATGAGCAGTTCTTC
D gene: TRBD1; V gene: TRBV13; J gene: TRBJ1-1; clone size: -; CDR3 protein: CASSHDRGTYTEAFF; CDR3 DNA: TGTGCCAGCAGCCACGACAGGGGAACGTACACTGAAGCTTTCTTT
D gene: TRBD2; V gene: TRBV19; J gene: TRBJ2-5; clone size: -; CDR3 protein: CASSGAGGPETQYF; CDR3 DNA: TGTGCCAGTAGTGGGGCGGGAGGGCCGGAGACCCAGTACTTC